The clone carrying this T cell receptor (beta chain) was detected a few times. Its target is unknown. This table comes from immunoSEQ multiplex PCR, and its TCRdb copy is limited to in-frame clones, with some not included. The sample records more than 500,000 clones, approximately 95% being singletons. The data belong to a study of shared clonotypes between healthy human individuals. Study observations and caveats: Memory subsets generally showed smaller estimated richness than naive subsets did.

The V gene's germline CDR1 is DFQATT and CDR2 SNEGSKA (reference sequence). Trimming cost V 6 bases and J 3 bases, with 6 bases left between them. The length of the CDR3 is 11 residues. The specimen sequenced was naive CD4+ T cells sorted from blood. The subset: CD45RA+ positively selected. This chain links TRBV20-1 with TRBJ1-3; no firm D call. The clonotype comes from a woman in her twenties or thirties in good health. In nucleotides, the CDR3 is TGCAGTGCGCAAGTTGGAAACACCATATATTTT. Translated: CSAQVGNTIYF.